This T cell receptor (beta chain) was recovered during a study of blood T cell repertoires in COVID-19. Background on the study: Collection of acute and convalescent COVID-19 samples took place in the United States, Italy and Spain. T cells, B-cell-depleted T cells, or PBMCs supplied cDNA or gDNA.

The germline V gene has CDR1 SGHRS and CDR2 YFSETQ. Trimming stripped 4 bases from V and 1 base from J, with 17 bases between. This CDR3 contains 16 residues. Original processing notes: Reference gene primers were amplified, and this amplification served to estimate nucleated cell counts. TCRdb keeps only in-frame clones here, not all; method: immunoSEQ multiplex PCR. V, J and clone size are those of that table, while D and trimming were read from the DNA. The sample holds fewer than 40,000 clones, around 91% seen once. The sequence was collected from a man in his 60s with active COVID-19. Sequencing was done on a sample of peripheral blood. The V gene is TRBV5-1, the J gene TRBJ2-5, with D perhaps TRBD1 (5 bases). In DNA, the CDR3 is TGCGCCAGCAGCCTAGGCCGTACAGGACCCCAAGAGACCCAGTACTTC. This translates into CASSLGRTGPQETQYF.